This TCR beta chain was sequenced during a study of regulatory T cells in long-lasting Graves disease. In this sample, this clonotype turned up many times. Trimming left V 3 bases short and J 3 bases short, with 9 bases between. Germline V gene lookup returns CDR1 SGHAT and CDR2 FQDESV (reference sequence). The CDR3 is 14 amino acids. Noted time point: newly diagnosed GD, antithyroid drugs for less than 3 months. RNA isolated from PBMCs was used to make the TCR library. Both iRepertoire HTBI primers and Arm-PCR of CDR3 regions were used to build the TCR beta libraries. TCRdb independently ran MiXCR on the multiplex PCR reads; one entry per CDR3 protein. The sample has roughly 500,000 distinct CDR3 sequences; about 13% are singletons. The same sample was also studied in work on T cells in Graves' hyperthyroidism and ophthalmopathy. That source adds: A first-round RT-PCR of the TCR CDR3 used the HTBI primer set. Ophthalmopathy got predicted by the model a median about 6.7 months before its onset.

This rearrangement joins TRBV11-1 to TRBJ2-1; maybe TRBD2 (6 bases). This material consisted of peripheral blood mononuclear cells (PBMCs), taken at new diagnosis, from a patient treated with antithyroid drugs. The origin of this receptor is a man under 40 with Graves disease. The CDR3 DNA follows: TGTGCCAGCAGCTTGCGGGACCTCTACAATGAGCAGTTCTTC. This gives the protein CASSLRDLYNEQFF.